These 7 T cell receptor beta chains were all obtained from the same sample, sequenced in a study of graft-versus-host responses after intestinal transplantation (dated by TCRdb to the early 2020s). Libraries were made using the immunoSEQ multiplex PCR assay. TCRdb holds this immuneACCESS table with in-frame rearrangements only. Some clones are missing; in checked studies, unresolved V genes explain under half, and the rest has no known cause. The sample table contains over 15,000 clones; only one count was recorded for roughly 87% of them. The leading ten clones occupy under 2% of the sample. Sequenced material: PBMCs, taken 14 days after transplant. The receptors originated from a human patient who received an intestinal transplant, so some T cells may come from the graft donor.

V gene TRBV19 combines with J gene TRBJ2-1, with 11 bases identical to TRBD2. The CDR3 consists of 14 residues. Germline CDR1 reads LNHDA; CDR2 reads SQIVND (reference sequence). J gave up 6 bases and V 9 bases, and 7 bases lay outside the gene matches. The CDR3 nucleotides are TGTGCCAGCACGGGTAGCGGGAGGGCCAATGAGCAGTTCTTC. This translates into CASTGSGRANEQFF. Filled out from reference TRBV19 and TRBJ2-1, the complete variable domain reads DGGITQSPKYLFRKEGQNVTLSCEQNLNHDAMYWYRQDPGQGLRLIYYSQIVNDFQKGDIAEGYSVSREKKESFPLTVTSAQKNPTAFYLCASTGSGRANEQFFGPGTRLTVL.

The chain uses TRBV6-6 and TRBJ2-3, with D unresolved. V was pared by 8 bases and J by 4 bases, with 10 bases between. Germline V CDR1 and CDR2: MNHNY, SVGAGI (reference sequence). The CDR3 has 12 amino acids. The CDR3 bases are TGTGCCAGCGGGTCGTCGGCAGATACGCAGTATTTT. Protein: CASGSSADTQYF.

A few counts support this clone. The chain links TRBV2 to TRBJ1-2; TRBD1 matches 9 bases. J lost 7 bases, V lost 0 bases, and 12 bases had no gene match. Looked up from germline, CDR1 is SNHLY and CDR2 is FYNNEI. The length of the CDR3 is 17 residues. The CDR3 loop reads CASSEALGDRDLGGYTF. The CDR3 DNA reads as TGTGCCAGCAGTGAAGCGCTTGGGGACAGGGATTTGGGTGGCTACACCTTC. Complete variable domain (other parts from reference TRBV2 and TRBJ1-2): EPEVTQTPSHQVTQMGQEVILRCVPISNHLYFYWYRQILGQKVEFLVSFYNNEISEKSEIFDDQFSVERPDGSNFTLKIRSTKLEDSAMYFCASSEALGDRDLGGYTFGSGTRLTVV.

This clone has only a few counts. The chain is built from TRBV4-1 and TRBJ2-1; D gene unclear. V lost 4 bases and J lost 3, with 4 bases in between. The CDR3 is made up of 12 amino acids. CDR1 and CDR2 (germline): MGHRA, YSYEKL. Here the CDR3 reads CASSPSYNEQFF. CDR3 nucleotides: TGCGCCAGCAGCCCTAGCTACAATGAGCAGTTCTTC.

The chain uses TRBV6-5 and TRBJ2-3; no clear D. Germline V gene lookup returns CDR1 MNHEY and CDR2 SVGAGI. CDR3 length: 13 residues. V lost 2 bases and J lost 7, with 10 bases in between. For the CDR3, the DNA is TGTGCCAGCAGTTACCCCTCCTCCTATACGCAGTATTTT. Translating gives CASSYPSSYTQYF.

This clone came up once. This chain uses TRBV28 with TRBJ2-3; 12 bases are shared with TRBD2. V lost 4 bases, J lost 5 bases, and 7 bases stayed unmatched. Per germline, CDR1 MDHEN and CDR2 SYDVKM. There are 16 residues in the CDR3. CDR3 in amino acids: CASSSLAGGHGDTQYF. CDR3 in DNA: TGTGCCAGCAGTTCGCTAGCGGGGGGGCATGGAGATACGCAGTATTTT. Supplemented by reference TRBV28 and TRBJ2-3, the full variable domain reads DVKVTQSSRYLVKRTGEKVFLECVQDMDHENMFWYRQDPGLGLRLIYFSYDVKMKEKGDIPEGYSVSREKKERFSLILESASTNQTSMYLCASSSLAGGHGDTQYFGPGTRLTVL.

This clone appeared once. V is TRBV5-4 and J is TRBJ2-4, with D possibly TRBD2 on 6 matching bases. The V and J ends lost 4 bases and 1 base respectively, with 18 bases between them. CDR3 size: 17 residues. Germline V CDR1 and CDR2: SGHNT, YYREEE (reference sequence). The CDR3 protein is CASSQPGLQRAKNIQYF. As DNA, the CDR3 is TGTGCCAGCAGCCAACCGGGACTCCAGAGGGCCAAAAACATTCAGTACTTC.